This T cell receptor (beta chain) was sequenced during a study of T cell repertoires in cytomegalovirus infection. This clonotype was counted a few times. MiXCR was run by TCRdb on the reads, yielding one entry per CDR3 protein. The table records more than 150,000 distinct CDR3 sequences, roughly 28% of them present only once. From germline, CDR1 is SGHAT and CDR2 FQNNGV. The CDR3 sequence is 17 residues long. V gave up 0 bases and J gave up 2 bases; unmatched junction bases: 7. Sample: PBMCs. The chain has TRBV11-2 and TRBJ2-3; 8 bases fit TRBD2. The sequence derives from a human donor in good health (CMV status not recorded). Some clones in this sample may be carry-over from other donors' samples. The CDR3 here is CASSLDLAGGYTDTQYF. CDR3 bases: TGTGCCAGCAGCTTAGATCTCGCGGGGGGATACACAGATACGCAGTATTTT.